What follows are 19 T cell receptor beta chains derived from one specimen sequenced in a study of T-cell memory formation after mild COVID-19. TCRdb independently ran MiXCR on the 5' RACE reads; one entry per CDR3 protein. The sample has about 190,000 distinct CDR3 sequences; around 16% are singletons. What was sequenced was PBMCs or a T cell subset sorted from them (not recorded which). The receptors come from an adult woman who had mild COVID-19 (a few samples of this study predate the infection). Cell type and time point are not known.

Only one count was recorded for this clonotype. The rearrangement joins TRBV12-3 or TRBV12-4 to TRBJ2-3, with a weak D call TRBD1 (6 bases). The CDR3 consists of 15 residues. The V end lost 4 bases, the J end lost 1 base, and 12 bases lay between the germline ends. The CDR3 region is CASSSGRTGTDTQYF. CDR3 bases: TGTGCCAGCAGTTCGGGCAGGACAGGCACAGATACGCAGTATTTT.

The rearrangement joins TRBV4-2 to TRBJ2-7, with D hard to call. This CDR3 region has 14 residues. The V end lost 5 bases, the J end lost 1 base, and 12 bases lay between the germline ends. Germline V gives CDR1 LGHNA, CDR2 YNFKEQ. The CDR3 protein is CASSVSRYSYEQYF. DNA for the CDR3: TGTGCCAGCAGCGTTAGTCGGTATTCCTACGAGCAGTACTTC.

This CDR3 reads CASSPLRTRQLNTEAFF. The CDR3 DNA reads as TGCGCCAGCAGCCCTCTCAGGACCCGACAGTTGAACACTGAAGCTTTCTTT. The rearrangement uses TRBV4-1 and TRBJ1-1; TRBD1 is a possible D gene (5 bases). Trimming removed 4 bases at V and 0 bases at J, with 18 bases between. The CDR3 consists of 17 residues. CDR1 and CDR2 (germline): MGHRA, YSYEKL.

This rearrangement joins TRBV5-1 to TRBJ2-7; D gene unclear. V gave up 4 bases and J gave up 3 bases, with 5 bases separating them. CDR1 and CDR2 (germline): SGHRS, YFSETQ. The CDR3 contains 11 residues. CDR3 nucleotide sequence: TGCGCCAGCAGCGTGAACTACGAGCAGTACTTC. Translating gives CASSVNYEQYF.

In its sample, this clonotype was seen a few times. The chain links TRBV24-1 to TRBJ2-1; possible D gene TRBD2, 6 bases. The CDR3 has 14 residues. The V end lost 5 bases, the J end lost 9 bases, and 16 bases lay between the germline ends. Germline V gene lookup returns CDR1 KGHDR and CDR2 SFDVKD. The CDR3: CATSGGEMFSEQFF. Written as DNA, the CDR3 is TGTGCCACCAGTGGCGGGGAGATGTTCAGTGAGCAGTTCTTC.

There are a few counts of this clonotype. This chain links TRBV7-3 with TRBJ1-1, with 11 bases fitting TRBD1. The CDR3 is 14 residues long. CDR1 is SGHTA, CDR2 FQGTGA, per germline. Losses at the gene ends were 4 bases for V and 4 bases for J; bases not matched to a gene: 2. CDR3 nucleotides: TGTGCCAGCAGCTCCGGGACAGGGGGCACTGAAGCTTTCTTT. Protein product: CASSSGTGGTEAFF.

This clonotype appeared many times. The chain is built from TRBV7-2 and TRBJ2-3; 8 nucleotides match TRBD1. The CDR3 contains 16 residues. J was trimmed by 2 bases and V by 5 bases; bases with no gene match: 9. The germline V gene encodes CDR1 SGHTA and CDR2 FQGNSA. The CDR3 sequence: CASSGRQGTPTDTQYF. CDR3 bases: TGTGCCAGCAGCGGTCGACAGGGGACCCCCACAGATACGCAGTATTTT.

This clonotype has just a few counts. CDR3 protein: CSARGTRYGYTF. CDR3 coding DNA: TGCAGTGCTAGGGGGACACGCTATGGCTACACCTTC. J is TRBJ1-2 and V is TRBV20-1, with D perhaps TRBD1 (6 bases). The CDR3 has 12 amino acids. Trimming took 3 bases from V and 4 from J, leaving 9 bases between them. The V gene's germline CDR1 is DFQATT and CDR2 SNEGSKA (reference sequence).

This clonotype was recorded a few times. The chain uses TRBV2 and TRBJ1-2; D not resolved. The germline V gene encodes CDR1 SNHLY and CDR2 FYNNEI. The CDR3 sequence is 13 residues long. V was pared by 6 bases and J by 3 bases, with 11 bases between. CDR3 nucleotides: TGTGCCAGCAGGGCTAGGACGGACTATGGCTACACCTTC. Translating gives CASRARTDYGYTF.

The chain links TRBV7-2 to TRBJ2-7; the match to TRBD1 covers 9 bases. Germline CDR1 and CDR2: SGHTA and FQGNSA. This CDR3 contains 15 residues. V dropped 2 bases and J dropped 6; count of bases not matched to a gene: 8. For the CDR3, the DNA is TGTGCCAGCAGCTTACGGTCGGGACAGGGCTCCGAGCAGTACTTC. It yields the protein CASSLRSGQGSEQYF.

This clonotype was counted a few times. The chain links TRBV6-1 to TRBJ1-2, with D possibly matching TRBD1 (6 bases). Trimming removed 6 bases from V and 4 bases from J, with 15 bases in between. The CDR3 has 14 residues. Germline CDR1 reads MNHNS; CDR2 reads SASEGT. CDR3 coding DNA: TGTGCCAGCAGCCTAACAGGGCGCTTCTATGGCTACACCTTC. It yields the protein CASSLTGRFYGYTF.

CDR3 DNA: TGTGCCAGCCGTCGTGGCCCGGAAGCCTACGAGCAGTACTTC. It is translated as CASRRGPEAYEQYF. The V call is TRBV7-2, the J call TRBJ2-7; D not certain. The germline V gene has CDR1 SGHTA and CDR2 FQGNSA. The CDR3 loop spans 14 amino acids. The V and J ends lost 8 bases and 2 bases respectively, with 16 bases between them.

This clonotype was detected many times. This sequence joins TRBV9 and TRBJ2-3; possibly TRBD2 for D (6 bases). The CDR3 totals 15 residues. V shed 3 bases and J shed 1 base, with 12 bases lying between them. Per germline, CDR1 SGDLS and CDR2 YYNGEE. In DNA form, the CDR3 reads TGTGCCAGCAGCGCGGGAACGGGGGGCACAGATACGCAGTATTTT. It translates to CASSAGTGGTDTQYF. The full variable domain, in which reference TRBV9 and TRBJ2-3 provide the parts outside the CDR3, is DSGVTQTPKHLITATGQRVTLRCSPRSGDLSVYWYQQSLDQGLQFLIQYYNGEERAKGNILERFSAQQFPDLHSELNLSSLELGDSALYFCASSAGTGGTDTQYFGPGTRLTVL.

This clonotype was seen only a few times. The chain is built from TRBV10-3 and TRBJ2-7; 8 nucleotides line up with TRBD1. The CDR3 is 14 residues long. Germline V gives CDR1 ENHRY, CDR2 SYGVKD. V trimming: 4 bases; J trimming: 3 bases; junction bases outside the gene matches: 5. The CDR3 sequence: CAISVLTGVYEQYF. CDR3 sequence (DNA): TGTGCCATCAGTGTCCTGACAGGGGTCTACGAGCAGTACTTC.

This clonotype has just one count. This rearrangement joins TRBV15 to TRBJ1-4, with unresolved D. The ends were cut back, 1 base at V and 4 bases at J, with 10 bases in the middle. Germline CDR1 reads LNHNV; CDR2 reads YYDKDF (reference sequence). The CDR3 runs 15 residues. The CDR3 nucleotides are TGTGCCACCAGCAGAGTTCCGGGCATTAATGAAAAACTGTTTTTT. It is translated as CATSRVPGINEKLFF.

This clonotype was recorded a few times. The CDR3 reads CASSLDSYYGYTF. As DNA, the CDR3 is TGCGCCAGCAGCTTGGACAGTTACTATGGCTACACCTTC. The chain links TRBV5-1 to TRBJ1-2; D gene ambiguous. The CDR3 has 13 amino acids. V lost 0 bases and J 3 bases, leaving 6 bases between the germline ends. The V gene's germline CDR1 is SGHRS and CDR2 YFSETQ.

V is TRBV7-9 and J is TRBJ1-5; D gene unclear. The CDR3 extends over 16 amino acids. V lost 0 bases and J lost 6, with 15 bases in between. The germline V gene encodes CDR1 SEHNR and CDR2 FQNEAQ (reference sequence). For the CDR3, the DNA is TGTGCCAGCAGCTTAGCCGGAGGAGGGATTCGTCAGCCCCAGCATTTT. This gives the protein CASSLAGGGIRQPQHF.

Only a few counts were recorded for this clonotype. The V and J genes are TRBV20-1 and TRBJ1-5; D gene ambiguous. V was trimmed by 3 bases and J by 0 bases, leaving 15 bases between them. The CDR3 length is 16 residues. Germline CDR1 is DFQATT and CDR2 is SNEGSKA (reference sequence). The CDR3 here is CSASSSGRYSNQPQHF. The CDR3 region has the DNA TGCAGTGCTAGCTCCTCAGGACGGTATAGCAATCAGCCCCAGCATTTT.

The chain carries TRBV6-1 and TRBJ1-5, with D uncertain. Looked up from germline, CDR1 is MNHNS and CDR2 is SASEGT. V was cut by 2 bases and J by 5 bases, with 7 bases left in between. CDR3 length: 13 residues. CDR3 residues: CASSENSYQPQHF. The CDR3 DNA reads TGTGCCAGCAGTGAAAACTCCTATCAGCCCCAGCATTTT.